This T cell receptor beta chain emerged from a study of T-cell reconstitution after alpha-beta-depleted transplantation in children. Per germline, CDR1 DFQATT and CDR2 SNEGSKA (reference sequence). J gave up 9 bases and V 6 bases, and 7 bases lay outside the gene matches. The CDR3 consists of 14 residues. The authors prepared the TCRbeta library with unique molecular identifiers. TCRdb re-called the PCR reads through MiXCR, storing one row per CDR3 protein. The data hold hundreds of thousands of distinct CDR3 sequences, with 8% to 9.5% observed a single time. This TCR derives from a human donor who donated a stem cell graft to a child with acute lymphoblastic leukemia. The genes are TRBV20-1 and TRBJ2-3, with 15 bases matching TRBD2. Here the sequenced sample was PBMCs from the stem cell graft donor, taken from the stem cell graft. The CDR3 sequence is CSAGTSGGPNTQYF. For the CDR3, the DNA is TGCAGTGCGGGGACTAGCGGGGGGCCTAACACGCAGTATTTT.